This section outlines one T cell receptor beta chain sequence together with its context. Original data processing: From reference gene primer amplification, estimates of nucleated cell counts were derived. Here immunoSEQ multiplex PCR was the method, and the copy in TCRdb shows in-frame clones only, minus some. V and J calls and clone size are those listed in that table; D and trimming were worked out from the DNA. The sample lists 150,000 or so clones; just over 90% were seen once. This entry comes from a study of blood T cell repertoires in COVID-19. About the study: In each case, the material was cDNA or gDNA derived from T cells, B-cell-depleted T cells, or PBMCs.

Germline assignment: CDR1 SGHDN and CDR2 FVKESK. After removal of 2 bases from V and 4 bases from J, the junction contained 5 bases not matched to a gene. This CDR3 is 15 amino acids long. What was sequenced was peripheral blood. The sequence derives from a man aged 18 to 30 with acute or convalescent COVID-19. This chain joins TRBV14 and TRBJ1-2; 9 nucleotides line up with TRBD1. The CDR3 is CASSQPGQGAYGYTF. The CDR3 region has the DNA TGTGCCAGCAGCCAACCGGGACAGGGAGCCTATGGCTACACCTTC.